Presented here are 21 T cell receptor beta chains from one specimen sequenced in a study of OX40 agonist ivuxolimab in advanced cancers. Sequencing used immunoSEQ multiplex PCR; TCRdb keeps in-frame clones, though not all of them. Of about 45,000 clones listed, roughly 90% are singletons. The sample in question was CD4+ or CD8+ T cells sorted from blood, obtained in a trial of the OX40 agonist ivuxolimab. The source of these receptors is an adult with an advanced solid tumor such as melanoma, head and neck, liver or kidney cancer.

The V and J genes are TRBV11-2 and TRBJ2-5, with D unclear. The CDR3 spans 12 residues. Germline CDR1 reads SGHAT; CDR2 reads FQNNGV. Trimming removed 2 bases at V and 1 base at J, with 2 bases between. CDR3: CASSLIQETQYF. CDR3 bases: TGTGCCAGCAGCTTAATCCAAGAGACCCAGTACTTC. Filled out from reference TRBV11-2 and TRBJ2-5, the complete variable domain reads EAGVAQSPRYKIIEKRQSVAFWCNPISGHATLYWYQQILGQGPKLLIQFQNNGVVDDSQLPKDRFSAERLKGVDSTLKIQPAKLEDSAVYLCASSLIQETQYFGPGTRLLVL.

This chain connects TRBV27 to TRBJ2-5; 7 bases align to TRBD1. The CDR3 spans 14 residues. Germline V gene lookup returns CDR1 MNHEY and CDR2 SMNVEV (reference sequence). Losses at the gene ends were 0 bases for V and 6 bases for J; bases not matched to a gene: 4. The CDR3 is CASSLSRQGKTQYF. The CDR3 DNA follows: TGTGCCAGCAGTTTATCGAGACAGGGCAAGACCCAGTACTTC.

The chain carries TRBV2 and TRBJ2-1, with TRBD2 as a possible D gene (5 bases). With 7 bases removed from V and 0 bases from J, the gap between germline ends came to 13 bases. CDR1 and CDR2 from the germline V gene are SNHLY and FYNNEI. CDR3 length: 15 amino acids. The CDR3 DNA follows: TGTGCCAGCAAGGCGGGCCCGAGCTCCTACAATGAGCAGTTCTTC. It codes for CASKAGPSSYNEQFF.

V and J are TRBV4-2 and TRBJ1-5; no clear D gene. The CDR3 runs to 14 residues. CDR1 is LGHNA and CDR2 is YNFKEQ in the germline V gene. The ends were cut back, 4 bases at V and 2 bases at J, with 9 bases in the middle. CDR3 in amino acids: CASSLGRGNQPQHF. The DNA of the CDR3 is TGTGCCAGCAGCCTCGGACGTGGCAATCAGCCCCAGCATTTT.

The V and J genes are TRBV6-1 and TRBJ1-1; D remains unclear. There are 14 residues in the CDR3. From germline, CDR1 is MNHNS and CDR2 SASEGT. V dropped 4 bases and J dropped 1 base, with 10 bases sitting between them. CDR3 DNA: TGTGCCAGCAGTGCCCTGACGGAGAACACTGAAGCTTTCTTT. Amino acid sequence: CASSALTENTEAFF.

The rearrangement uses TRBV7-9 and TRBJ2-3; D remains unclear. CDR1 SEHNR and CDR2 FQNEAQ come from the germline V gene (reference sequence). This CDR3 contains 12 residues. V lost 2 bases, J lost 14 bases, and 14 bases lay in between. The CDR3 DNA follows: TGTGCCAGCAGCTTATTATCATTCGATTTGTATTTT. Translating it yields CASSLLSFDLYF.

This chain links TRBV4-1 with TRBJ1-2; D call uncertain. The length of the CDR3 is 13 residues. The germline V gene encodes CDR1 MGHRA and CDR2 YSYEKL. V was trimmed by 1 base and J by 1 base, leaving 4 bases between them. The CDR3 is CASSQGGNYGYTF. In DNA form, the CDR3 reads TGCGCCAGCAGCCAAGGGGGTAACTATGGCTACACCTTC.

This chain joins TRBV19 and TRBJ2-1; TRBD1 might be the D (6 bases). Per the germline V gene, CDR1 is LNHDA and CDR2 is SQIVND (reference sequence). This CDR3 is built from 18 residues. Trimming stripped 2 bases from V and 2 bases from J, with 19 bases between. Here the CDR3 DNA reads TGTGCCAGTAGTATAAGGCCCGAAGGCAGGGGAGCCTACAATGAGCAGTTCTTC. It codes for CASSIRPEGRGAYNEQFF.

J is TRBJ2-7 and V is TRBV25-1; tentatively, D is TRBD2 (5 bases). With 1 base removed from V and 0 bases from J, the gap between germline ends came to 10 bases. The V gene's germline CDR1 is MGHDK and CDR2 SYGVNS. This CDR3 region has 15 residues. CDR3 DNA sequence: TGTGCCAGCAGTGAATCTCGAGGGTTCTCCTACGAGCAGTACTTC. It is translated as CASSESRGFSYEQYF.

CDR3 protein: CAWSVGGGRRPPLNYGYTF. The CDR3 region has the DNA TGTGCCTGGAGTGTAGGGGGGGGCAGGCGACCGCCTCTAAACTATGGCTACACCTTC. The rearrangement uses TRBV30 and TRBJ1-2, with a tentative D call TRBD1 (6 bases). The CDR3 sequence is 19 residues long. Germline CDR1 and CDR2: GTSNPN and SVGIG (reference sequence). With 0 bases removed from V and 2 bases from J, the gap between germline ends came to 25 bases.

The table lists this clone with a count of one. V usage is TRBV30 and J usage is TRBJ2-1, with a possible D match to TRBD2 (6 bases). Trimming cost V 1 base and J 15 bases, with 22 bases left between them. The CDR3 runs to 14 residues. Germline CDR1 is GTSNPN and CDR2 is SVGIG (reference sequence). Here the CDR3 reads CAWSAPTSGTPGFF. The CDR3 DNA reads as TGTGCCTGGAGTGCACCTACGTCTGGGACTCCCGGGTTCTTC.

This chain joins TRBV27 and TRBJ2-5, with D uncertain. The J call may be incorrect, as the DNA end agrees better with TRBJ2-7. The CDR3 is 18 residues long. Germline V lookup: CDR1 MNHEY, CDR2 SMNVEV (reference sequence). The CDR3 spells CASSLRVVSAARRYEQYF. The CDR3 DNA reads TGTGCCAGCAGTTTACGGGTTGTGTCTGCCGCGAGGCGTTACGAGCAGTACTTC.

The gene calls are TRBV6-1 and TRBJ2-7, with a possible D match to TRBD2 (5 bases). The CDR3 is 16 amino acids. CDR1 MNHNS and CDR2 SASEGT come from the germline V gene. V was clipped by 0 bases and J by 1 base, with 13 bases between them. In DNA form, the CDR3 reads TGTGCCAGCAGTGAAGCGTTGGGCGGGTATTCCTACGAGCAGTACTTC. It is translated as CASSEALGGYSYEQYF.

This chain links TRBV6-1 with TRBJ2-2, with a weak D call TRBD2 (7 bases). Germline CDR1 reads MNHNS; CDR2 reads SASEGT. Trimming removed 8 bases at V and 5 bases at J, with 15 bases between. CDR3 length equals 14 residues. The CDR3, as DNA: TGTGCCAGCCAGAGGGGGGGAGGTACCGGGGAGCTGTTTTTT. Translated: CASQRGGGTGELFF.

This clone was counted only a few times. The chain uses TRBV9 and TRBJ1-1; D not certain. Germline V gene sequence: CDR1 SGDLS, CDR2 YYNGEE. The CDR3 sequence is 13 residues long. V lost 3 bases, J lost 2 bases, and 8 bases lay in between. DNA of the CDR3: TGTGCCAGCAGCGCCGGAGGTAACACTGAAGCTTTCTTT. Translated, it gives CASSAGGNTEAFF.

V usage is TRBV2 and J usage is TRBJ1-1; the D is unclear. Germline V gene sequence: CDR1 SNHLY, CDR2 FYNNEI. V was shortened by 2 bases and J by 1 base, with 2 bases between the two germline ends. There are 12 residues in the CDR3. Written as DNA, the CDR3 is TGTGCCAGCAGTGAATGGAACACTGAAGCTTTCTTT. It is translated as CASSEWNTEAFF.

The genes are TRBV10-3 and TRBJ1-2; D unclear. Germline values: CDR1 ENHRY, CDR2 SYGVKD. Trimming took 5 bases from V and 0 from J, leaving 16 bases between them. The CDR3 runs 16 residues. CDR3 protein: CAISPPLVRANYGYTF. In DNA form, the CDR3 reads TGTGCCATCAGTCCTCCCCTGGTCCGAGCTAACTATGGCTACACCTTC.

This clone was seen just once. J is TRBJ1-5 and V is TRBV5-4; D is unresolved. Looked up from germline, CDR1 is SGHNT and CDR2 is YYREEE (reference sequence). V was cut by 0 bases and J by 6 bases, with 4 bases left in between. The length of the CDR3 is 12 residues. CDR3 amino acids: CASSLDGQPQHF. The CDR3 DNA reads as TGTGCCAGCAGCTTGGACGGTCAGCCCCAGCATTTT.

In its sample, this clone was seen once. The rearrangement links TRBV5-1 to TRBJ2-1, with 12 positions matching TRBD2. The CDR3 contains 17 residues. Trimming cost V 0 bases and J 7 bases; bases outside gene matches: 8. Per germline, CDR1 SGHRS and CDR2 YFSETQ. CDR3: CASSLVSSGGEKNEQFF. The DNA of the CDR3 is TGCGCCAGCAGCTTGGTGTCTAGCGGGGGGGAGAAGAATGAGCAGTTCTTC.

This chain uses TRBV27 with TRBJ2-2; D ambiguous. The CDR3 sequence is 12 residues long. V was clipped by 6 bases and J by 3 bases, with 5 bases between them. From germline, CDR1 is MNHEY and CDR2 SMNVEV (reference sequence). CDR3 nucleotide sequence: TGTGCCAGCAGGTTGGACACCGGGGAGCTGTTTTTT. It translates to CASRLDTGELFF.

The chain links TRBV19 to TRBJ2-3; 13 nucleotides match TRBD2. Germline lookup yields CDR1 LNHDA and CDR2 SQIVND (reference sequence). V shed 6 bases and J 4 bases; nucleotides not matched to a gene: 7. This CDR3 spans 16 amino acids. The DNA of the CDR3 is TGTGCCAGTAGGCAACTAGCGGGGGGGCAAGCAGATACGCAGTATTTT. It specifies CASRQLAGGQADTQYF.